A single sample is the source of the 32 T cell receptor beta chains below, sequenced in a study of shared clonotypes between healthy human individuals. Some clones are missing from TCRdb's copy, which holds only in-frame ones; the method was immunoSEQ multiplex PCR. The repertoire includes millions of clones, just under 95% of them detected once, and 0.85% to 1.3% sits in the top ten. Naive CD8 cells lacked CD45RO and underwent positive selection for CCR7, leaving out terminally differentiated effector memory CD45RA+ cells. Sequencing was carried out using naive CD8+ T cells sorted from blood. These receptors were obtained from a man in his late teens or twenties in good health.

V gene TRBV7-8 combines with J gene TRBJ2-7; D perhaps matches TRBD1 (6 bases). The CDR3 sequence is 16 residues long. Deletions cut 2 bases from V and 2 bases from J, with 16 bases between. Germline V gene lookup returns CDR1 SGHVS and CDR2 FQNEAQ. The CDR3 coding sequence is TGTGCCAGCAGCTTAAAAATGGCAGGGGTTACCTACGAGCAGTACTTC. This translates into CASSLKMAGVTYEQYF.

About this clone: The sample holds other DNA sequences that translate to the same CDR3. In DNA, the CDR3 is TGCGCCAGCAGCCTCAACAGGGATCAGCCCCAGCATTTT. Protein: CASSLNRDQPQHF. The rearrangement uses TRBV4-1 and TRBJ1-5; tentative D call: TRBD1 (6 bases). Germline lookup yields CDR1 MGHRA and CDR2 YSYEKL. The CDR3 is 13 residues long. Trimming took 4 bases from V and 5 from J, leaving 9 bases between them.

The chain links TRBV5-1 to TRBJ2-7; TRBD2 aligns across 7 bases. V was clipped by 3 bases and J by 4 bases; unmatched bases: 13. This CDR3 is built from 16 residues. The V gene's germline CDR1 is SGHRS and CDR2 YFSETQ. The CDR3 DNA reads TGCGCCAGCAGCTCTTGGGCGGGGGACGCGAGTTACGAGCAGTACTTC. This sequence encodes CASSSWAGDASYEQYF.

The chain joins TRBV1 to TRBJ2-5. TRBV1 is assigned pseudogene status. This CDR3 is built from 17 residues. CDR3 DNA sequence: TGCACCAGCAGCCAAGACCCGGGGCGGGCCGAACAAGAGACCCAGTACTTC. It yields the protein CTSSQDPGRAEQETQYF.

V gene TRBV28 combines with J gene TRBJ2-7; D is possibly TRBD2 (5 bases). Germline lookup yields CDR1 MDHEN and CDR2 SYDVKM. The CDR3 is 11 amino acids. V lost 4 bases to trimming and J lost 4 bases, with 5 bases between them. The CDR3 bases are TGTGCCAGCAGTTGGACTTACGAGCAGTACTTC. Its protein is CASSWTYEQYF.

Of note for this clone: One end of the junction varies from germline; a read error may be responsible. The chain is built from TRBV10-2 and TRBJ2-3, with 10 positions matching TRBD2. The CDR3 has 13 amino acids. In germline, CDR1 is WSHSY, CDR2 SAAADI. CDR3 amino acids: CASSESTSGSPGF. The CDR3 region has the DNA TGCGCCAGCAGTGAGTCGACTAGCGGGTCCCCGGGGTTT.

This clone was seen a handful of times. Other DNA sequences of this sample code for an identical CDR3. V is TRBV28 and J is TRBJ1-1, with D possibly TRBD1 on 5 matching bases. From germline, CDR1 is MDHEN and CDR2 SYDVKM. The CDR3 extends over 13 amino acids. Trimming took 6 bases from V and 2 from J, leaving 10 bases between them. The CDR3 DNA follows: TGTGCCAGCAGCCGGGGGTACAACACTGAAGCTTTCTTT. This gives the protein CASSRGYNTEAFF.

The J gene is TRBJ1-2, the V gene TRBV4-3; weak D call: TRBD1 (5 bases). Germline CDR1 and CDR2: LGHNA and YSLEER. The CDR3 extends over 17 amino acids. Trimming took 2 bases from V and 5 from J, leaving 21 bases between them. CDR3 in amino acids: CASSQTPGPGKGYGYTF. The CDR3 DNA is TGCGCCAGCAGCCAAACACCGGGCCCAGGGAAAGGGTATGGCTACACCTTC.

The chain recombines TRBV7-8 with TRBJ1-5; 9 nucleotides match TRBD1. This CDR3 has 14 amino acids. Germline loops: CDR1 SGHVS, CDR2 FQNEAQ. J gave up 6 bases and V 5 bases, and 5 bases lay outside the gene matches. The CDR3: CASSPTGGGQPQHF. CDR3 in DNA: TGTGCCAGCAGCCCTACAGGGGGCGGTCAGCCCCAGCATTTT.

The DNA of the CDR3 is TGTGCCAGCAGCGAACGGCAGGGAGGGAATAGTGGCTACACCTTC. The encoded protein is CASSERQGGNSGYTF. The rearrangement uses TRBV9 and TRBJ1-2, with a tentative D call TRBD1 (5 bases). CDR3 length equals 15 residues. Per the germline V gene, CDR1 is SGDLS and CDR2 is YYNGEE. Trimming cost V 3 bases and J 7 bases, with 19 bases left between them.

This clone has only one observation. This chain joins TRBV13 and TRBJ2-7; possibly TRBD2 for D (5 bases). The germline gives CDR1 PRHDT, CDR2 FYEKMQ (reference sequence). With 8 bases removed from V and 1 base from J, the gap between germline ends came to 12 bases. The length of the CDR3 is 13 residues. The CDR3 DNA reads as TGTGCCAGCCGCCACCGGGGATCCTACGAGCAGTACTTC. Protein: CASRHRGSYEQYF.

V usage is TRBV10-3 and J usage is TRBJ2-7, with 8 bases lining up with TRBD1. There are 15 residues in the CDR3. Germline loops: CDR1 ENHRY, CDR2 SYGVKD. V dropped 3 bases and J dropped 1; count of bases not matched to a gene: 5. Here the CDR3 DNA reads TGTGCCATCAGTGATGGCGACAGGGGTTCCTACGAGCAGTACTTC. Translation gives CAISDGDRGSYEQYF.

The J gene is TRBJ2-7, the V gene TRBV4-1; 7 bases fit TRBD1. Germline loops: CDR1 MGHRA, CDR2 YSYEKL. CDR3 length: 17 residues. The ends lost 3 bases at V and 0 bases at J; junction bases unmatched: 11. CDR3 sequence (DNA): TGCGCCAGCAGCCAGTTACAGGGGCCCCGGGCCTCCTACGAGCAGTACTTC. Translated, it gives CASSQLQGPRASYEQYF.

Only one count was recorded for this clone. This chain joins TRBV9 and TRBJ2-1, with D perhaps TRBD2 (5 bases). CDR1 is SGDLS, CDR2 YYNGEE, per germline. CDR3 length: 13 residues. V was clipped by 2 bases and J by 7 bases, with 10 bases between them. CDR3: CASSVLSGNEQFF. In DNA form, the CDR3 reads TGTGCCAGCAGCGTCCTGTCGGGGAATGAGCAGTTCTTC.

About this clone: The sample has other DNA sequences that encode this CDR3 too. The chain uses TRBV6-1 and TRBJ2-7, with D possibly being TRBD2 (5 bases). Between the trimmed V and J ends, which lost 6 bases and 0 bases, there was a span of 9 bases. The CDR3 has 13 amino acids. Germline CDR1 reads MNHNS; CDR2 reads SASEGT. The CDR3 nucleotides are TGTGCCAGCAGCGAGGACTTCTCCTACGAGCAGTACTTC. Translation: CASSEDFSYEQYF.

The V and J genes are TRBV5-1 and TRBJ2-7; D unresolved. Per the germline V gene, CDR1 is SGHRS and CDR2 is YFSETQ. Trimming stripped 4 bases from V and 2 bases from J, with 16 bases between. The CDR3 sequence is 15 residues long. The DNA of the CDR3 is TGCGCCAGCAGCCCCCCATCGGCAGTACCCTACGAGCAGTACTTC. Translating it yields CASSPPSAVPYEQYF. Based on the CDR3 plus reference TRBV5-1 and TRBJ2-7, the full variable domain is KAGVTQTPRYLIKTRGQQVTLSCSPISGHRSVSWYQQTPGQGLQFLFEYFSETQRNKGNFPGRFSGRQFSNSRSEMNVSTLELGDSALYLCASSPPSAVPYEQYFGPGTRLTVT.

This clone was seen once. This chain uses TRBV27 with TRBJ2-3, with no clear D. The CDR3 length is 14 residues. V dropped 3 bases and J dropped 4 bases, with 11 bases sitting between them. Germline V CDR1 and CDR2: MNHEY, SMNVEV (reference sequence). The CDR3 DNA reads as TGTGCCAGCAGTTTCTATAGTGAATCAGATACGCAGTATTTT. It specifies CASSFYSESDTQYF.

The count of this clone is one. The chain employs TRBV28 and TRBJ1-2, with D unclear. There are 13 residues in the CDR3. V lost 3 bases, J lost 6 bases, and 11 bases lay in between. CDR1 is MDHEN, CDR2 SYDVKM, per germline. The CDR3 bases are TGTGCCAGCAGTTTCTATCAGGAAGATGGCTACACCTTC. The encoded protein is CASSFYQEDGYTF.

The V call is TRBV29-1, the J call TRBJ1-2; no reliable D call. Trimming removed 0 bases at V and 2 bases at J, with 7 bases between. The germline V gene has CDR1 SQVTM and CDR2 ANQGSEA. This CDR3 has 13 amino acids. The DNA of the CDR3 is TGCAGCGTTGAAGAATTCGAAAACTATGGCTACACCTTC. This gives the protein CSVEEFENYGYTF.

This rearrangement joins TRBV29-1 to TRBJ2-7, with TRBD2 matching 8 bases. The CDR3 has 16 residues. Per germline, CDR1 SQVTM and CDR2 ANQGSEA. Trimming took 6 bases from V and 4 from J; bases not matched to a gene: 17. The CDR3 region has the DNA TGCAGCGTAGCCACTAGCGGCCCGTGGCGCGCATACGAGCAGTACTTC. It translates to CSVATSGPWRAYEQYF.

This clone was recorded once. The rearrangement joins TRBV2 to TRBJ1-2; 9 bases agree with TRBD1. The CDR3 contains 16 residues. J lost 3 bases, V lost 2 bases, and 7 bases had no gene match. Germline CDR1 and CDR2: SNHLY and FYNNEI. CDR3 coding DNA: TGTGCCAGCAGTGAATCCCGACAGGGGGTAGACTATGGCTACACCTTC. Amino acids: CASSESRQGVDYGYTF.

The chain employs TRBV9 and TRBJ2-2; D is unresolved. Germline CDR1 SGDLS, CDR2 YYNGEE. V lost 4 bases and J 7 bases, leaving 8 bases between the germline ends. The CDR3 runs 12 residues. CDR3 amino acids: CASSPEYGELFF. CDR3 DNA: TGTGCCAGCAGCCCTGAATACGGGGAGCTGTTTTTT.

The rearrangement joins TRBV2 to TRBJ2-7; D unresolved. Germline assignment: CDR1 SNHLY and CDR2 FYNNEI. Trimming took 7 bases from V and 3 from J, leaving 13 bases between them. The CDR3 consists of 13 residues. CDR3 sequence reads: CASTPEQIYEQYF. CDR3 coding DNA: TGTGCCAGCACCCCGGAGCAGATCTACGAGCAGTACTTC.

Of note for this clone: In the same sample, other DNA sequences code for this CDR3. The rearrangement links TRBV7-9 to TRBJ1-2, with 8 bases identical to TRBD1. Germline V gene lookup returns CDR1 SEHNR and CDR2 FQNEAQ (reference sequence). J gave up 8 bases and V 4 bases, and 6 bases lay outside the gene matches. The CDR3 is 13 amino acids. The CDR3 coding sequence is TGTGCCAGCAGCTCCGGACAGGGATGGGGCTACACCTTC. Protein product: CASSSGQGWGYTF.

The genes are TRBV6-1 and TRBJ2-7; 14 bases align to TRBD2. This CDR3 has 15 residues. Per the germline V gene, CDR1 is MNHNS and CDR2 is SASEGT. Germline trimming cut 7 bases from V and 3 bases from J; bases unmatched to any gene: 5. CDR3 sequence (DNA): TGTGCCAGCAACGGACTAGCGGGAGGTAACTACGAGCAGTACTTC. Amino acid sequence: CASNGLAGGNYEQYF.

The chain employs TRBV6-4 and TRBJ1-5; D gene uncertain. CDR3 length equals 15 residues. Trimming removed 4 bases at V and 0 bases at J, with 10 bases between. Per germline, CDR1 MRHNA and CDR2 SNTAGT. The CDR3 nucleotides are TGTGCCAGCAGTGCGACGTTTGATAGCAATCAGCCCCAGCATTTT. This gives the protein CASSATFDSNQPQHF.

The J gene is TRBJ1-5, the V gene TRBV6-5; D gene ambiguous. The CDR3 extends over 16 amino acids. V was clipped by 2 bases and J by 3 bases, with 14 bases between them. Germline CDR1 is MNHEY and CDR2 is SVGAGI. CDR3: CASSYNSPMNNQPQHF. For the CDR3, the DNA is TGTGCCAGCAGTTACAACAGCCCTATGAACAATCAGCCCCAGCATTTT.

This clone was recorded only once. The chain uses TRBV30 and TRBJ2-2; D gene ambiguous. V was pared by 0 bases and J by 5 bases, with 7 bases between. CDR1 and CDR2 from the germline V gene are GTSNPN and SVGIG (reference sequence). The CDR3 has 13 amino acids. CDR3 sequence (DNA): TGTGCCTGGAGTGTTGTAGTGACCGGGGAGCTGTTTTTT. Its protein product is CAWSVVVTGELFF.

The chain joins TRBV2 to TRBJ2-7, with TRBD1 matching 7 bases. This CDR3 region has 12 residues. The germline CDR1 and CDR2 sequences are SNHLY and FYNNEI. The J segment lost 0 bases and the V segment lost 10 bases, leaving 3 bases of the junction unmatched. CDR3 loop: CATGQASYEQYF. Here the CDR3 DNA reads TGTGCCACCGGACAGGCCTCCTACGAGCAGTACTTC. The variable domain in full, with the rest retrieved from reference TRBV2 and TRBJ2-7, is EPEVTQTPSHQVTQMGQEVILRCVPISNHLYFYWYRQILGQKVEFLVSFYNNEISEKSEIFDDQFSVERPDGSNFTLKIRSTKLEDSAMYFCATGQASYEQYFGPGTRLTVT.

In nucleotides, the CDR3 is TGTGCCAGCAACGGACTAGCGGGAGAAGGGGCAGATACGCAGTATTTT. Its protein is CASNGLAGEGADTQYF. V gene TRBV7-9 combines with J gene TRBJ2-3; 13 bases align to TRBD2. The trim removed 7 bases at V and 4 bases at J, leaving 8 bases unmatched. The CDR3 is 16 residues long. Germline V gene sequence: CDR1 SEHNR, CDR2 FQNEAQ (reference sequence).

This CDR3 reads CASSYGLADTGELFF. CDR3 in DNA: TGTGCCAGCAGTTACGGGCTAGCGGACACCGGGGAGCTGTTTTTT. The chain employs TRBV6-6 and TRBJ2-2; 7 nucleotides match TRBD2. This CDR3 is built from 15 residues. After removal of 2 bases from V and 3 bases from J, the junction contained 3 bases not matched to a gene. The germline V gene has CDR1 MNHNY and CDR2 SVGAGI (reference sequence).

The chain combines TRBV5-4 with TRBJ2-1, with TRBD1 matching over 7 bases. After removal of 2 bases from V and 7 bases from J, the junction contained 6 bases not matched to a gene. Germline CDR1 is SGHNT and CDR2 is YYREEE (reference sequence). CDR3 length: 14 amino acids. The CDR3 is CASSFPQGQNEQFF. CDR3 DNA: TGTGCCAGCAGCTTCCCGCAGGGACAGAATGAGCAGTTCTTC.